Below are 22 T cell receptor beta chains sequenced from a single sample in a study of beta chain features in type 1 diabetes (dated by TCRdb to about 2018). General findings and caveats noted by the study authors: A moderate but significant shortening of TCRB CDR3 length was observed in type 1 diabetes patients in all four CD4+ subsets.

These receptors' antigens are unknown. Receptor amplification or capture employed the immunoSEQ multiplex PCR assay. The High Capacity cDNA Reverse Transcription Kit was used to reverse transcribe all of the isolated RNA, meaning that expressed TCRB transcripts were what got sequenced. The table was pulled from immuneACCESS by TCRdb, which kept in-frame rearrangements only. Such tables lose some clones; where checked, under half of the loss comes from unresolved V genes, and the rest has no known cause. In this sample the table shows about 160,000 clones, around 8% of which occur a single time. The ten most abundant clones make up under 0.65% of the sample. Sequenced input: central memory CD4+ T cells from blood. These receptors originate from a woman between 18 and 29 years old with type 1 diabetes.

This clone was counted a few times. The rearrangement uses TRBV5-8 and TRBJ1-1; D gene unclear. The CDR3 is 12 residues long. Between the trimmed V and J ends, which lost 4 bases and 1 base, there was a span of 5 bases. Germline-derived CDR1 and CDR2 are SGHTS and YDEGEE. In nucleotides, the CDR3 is TGTGCCAGCAGCACAGCGAACACTGAAGCTTTCTTT. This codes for CASSTANTEAFF.

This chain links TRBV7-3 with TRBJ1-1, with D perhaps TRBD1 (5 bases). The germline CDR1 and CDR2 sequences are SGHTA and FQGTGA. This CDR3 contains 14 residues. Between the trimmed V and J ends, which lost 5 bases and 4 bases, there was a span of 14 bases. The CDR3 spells CASSPGGMGTEAFF. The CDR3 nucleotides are TGTGCCAGCAGCCCCGGGGGAATGGGCACTGAAGCTTTCTTT.

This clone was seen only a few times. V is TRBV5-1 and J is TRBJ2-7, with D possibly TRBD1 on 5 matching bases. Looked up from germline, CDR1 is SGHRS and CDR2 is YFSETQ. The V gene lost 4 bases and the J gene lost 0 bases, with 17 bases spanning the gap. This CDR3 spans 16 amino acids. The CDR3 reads CASSPAVGRGSYEQYF. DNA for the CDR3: TGCGCCAGCAGCCCGGCGGTGGGGCGAGGCTCCTACGAGCAGTACTTC.

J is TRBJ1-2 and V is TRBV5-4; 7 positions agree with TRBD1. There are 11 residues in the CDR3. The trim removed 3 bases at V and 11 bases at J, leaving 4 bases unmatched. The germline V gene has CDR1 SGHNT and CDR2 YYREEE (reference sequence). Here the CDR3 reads CASSSTQGYTF. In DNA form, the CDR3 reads TGTGCCAGCAGCTCAACACAGGGGTACACCTTC.

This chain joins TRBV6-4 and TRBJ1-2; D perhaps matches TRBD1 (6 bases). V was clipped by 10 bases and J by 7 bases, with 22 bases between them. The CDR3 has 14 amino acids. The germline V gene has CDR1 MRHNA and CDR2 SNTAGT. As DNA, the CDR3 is TGTGCCATCTCGAACAGGGAAGGGATGGGTGGCTACACCTTC. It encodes CAISNREGMGGYTF.

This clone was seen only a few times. Here the CDR3 DNA reads TGCGCCAGCAGCGTGGACAGGGAAACTAACTATGGCTACACCTTC. Its protein product is CASSVDRETNYGYTF. The V call is TRBV5-1, the J call TRBJ1-2, with TRBD1 matching 8 bases. CDR1 is SGHRS, CDR2 YFSETQ, per germline. The CDR3 runs 15 residues. The ends lost 4 bases at V and 0 bases at J; junction bases unmatched: 5. Filled out from reference TRBV5-1 and TRBJ1-2, the complete variable domain reads KAGVTQTPRYLIKTRGQQVTLSCSPISGHRSVSWYQQTPGQGLQFLFEYFSETQRNKGNFPGRFSGRQFSNSRSEMNVSTLELGDSALYLCASSVDRETNYGYTFGSGTRLTVV.

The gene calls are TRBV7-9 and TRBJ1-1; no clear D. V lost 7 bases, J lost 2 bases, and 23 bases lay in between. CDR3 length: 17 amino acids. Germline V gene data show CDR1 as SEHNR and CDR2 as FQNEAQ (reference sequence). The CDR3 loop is CASTPGSGLMINTEAFF. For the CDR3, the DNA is TGTGCCAGCACCCCGGGGTCTGGCCTAATGATTAACACTGAAGCTTTCTTT. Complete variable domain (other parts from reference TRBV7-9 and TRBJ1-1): DTGVSQNPRHKITKRGQNVTFRCDPISEHNRLYWYRQTLGQGPEFLTYFQNEAQLEKSRLLSDRFSAERPKGSFSTLEIQRTEQGDSAMYLCASTPGSGLMINTEAFFGQGTRLTVV.

CDR3 nucleotide sequence: TGTGCCAGCAGTTCTACTAGCGGGAGTTACGAGCAGTACTTC. It encodes CASSSTSGSYEQYF. The chain is built from TRBV28 and TRBJ2-7; the match to TRBD2 covers 11 bases. The CDR3 sequence is 14 residues long. V was clipped by 4 bases and J by 4 bases; unmatched bases: 3. CDR1 and CDR2 (germline): MDHEN, SYDVKM.

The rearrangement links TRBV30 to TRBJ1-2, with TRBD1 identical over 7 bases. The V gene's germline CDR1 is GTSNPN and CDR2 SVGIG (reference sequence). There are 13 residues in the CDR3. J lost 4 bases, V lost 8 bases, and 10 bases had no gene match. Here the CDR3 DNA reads TGTGCCCACCTCGGACAGGACGGCTATGGCTACACCTTC. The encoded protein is CAHLGQDGYGYTF. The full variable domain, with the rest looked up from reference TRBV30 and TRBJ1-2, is SQTIHQWPATLVQPVGSPLSLECTVEGTSNPNLYWYRQAAGRGLQLLFYSVGIGQISSEVPQNLSASRPQDRQFILSSKKLLLSDSGFYLCAHLGQDGYGYTFGSGTRLTVV.

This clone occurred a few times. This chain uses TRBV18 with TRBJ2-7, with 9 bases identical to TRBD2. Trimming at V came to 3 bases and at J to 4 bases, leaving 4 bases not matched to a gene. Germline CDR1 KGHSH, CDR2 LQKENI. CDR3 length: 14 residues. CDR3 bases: TGTGCCAGCTCACCTAGCGGGAGAGTTTACGAGCAGTACTTC. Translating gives CASSPSGRVYEQYF.

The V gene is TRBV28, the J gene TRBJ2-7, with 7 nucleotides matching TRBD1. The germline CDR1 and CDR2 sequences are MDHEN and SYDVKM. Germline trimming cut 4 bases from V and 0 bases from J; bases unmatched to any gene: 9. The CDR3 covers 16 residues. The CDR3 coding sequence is TGTGCCAGCAGTTCACTCCGGGACAGTTACTCCTACGAGCAGTACTTC. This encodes CASSSLRDSYSYEQYF.

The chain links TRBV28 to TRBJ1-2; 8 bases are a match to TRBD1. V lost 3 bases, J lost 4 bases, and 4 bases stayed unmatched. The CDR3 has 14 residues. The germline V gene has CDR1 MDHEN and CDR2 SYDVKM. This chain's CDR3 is CASSLDRVTYGYTF. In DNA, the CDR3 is TGTGCCAGCAGTTTGGACAGGGTGACCTATGGCTACACCTTC.

CDR3 in DNA: TGTGCCAGCAGCGTAAGGGTAGCGGGGGGCGGAGATACGCAGTATTTT. Residues: CASSVRVAGGGDTQYF. V is TRBV9 and J is TRBJ2-3, with 10 bases that match TRBD2. The germline gives CDR1 SGDLS, CDR2 YYNGEE. This CDR3 is built from 16 residues. V lost 1 base and J lost 5; bases outside the gene matches: 7.

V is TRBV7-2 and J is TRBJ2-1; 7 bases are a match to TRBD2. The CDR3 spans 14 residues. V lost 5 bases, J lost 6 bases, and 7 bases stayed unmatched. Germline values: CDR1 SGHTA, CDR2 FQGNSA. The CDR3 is CASSTLAGPNEQFF. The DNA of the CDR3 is TGTGCCAGCAGCACTTTAGCGGGCCCCAATGAGCAGTTCTTC. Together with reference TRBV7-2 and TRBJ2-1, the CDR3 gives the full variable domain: GAGVSQSPSNKVTEKGKDVELRCDPISGHTALYWYRQSLGQGLEFLIYFQGNSAPDKSGLPSDRFSAERTGGSVSTLTIQRTQQEDSAVYLCASSTLAGPNEQFFGPGTRLTVL.

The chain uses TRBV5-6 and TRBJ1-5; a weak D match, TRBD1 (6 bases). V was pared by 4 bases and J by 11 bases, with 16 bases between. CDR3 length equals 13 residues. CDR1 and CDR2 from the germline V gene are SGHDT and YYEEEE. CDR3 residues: CASSAQGLSAQHF. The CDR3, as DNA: TGTGCCAGCAGCGCACAGGGCCTCTCGGCCCAGCATTTT. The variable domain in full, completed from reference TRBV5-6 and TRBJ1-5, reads DAGVTQSPTHLIKTRGQQVTLRCSPKSGHDTVSWYQQALGQGPQFIFQYYEEEERQRGNFPDRFSGHQFPNYSSELNVNALLLGDSALYLCASSAQGLSAQHFGDGTRLSIL.

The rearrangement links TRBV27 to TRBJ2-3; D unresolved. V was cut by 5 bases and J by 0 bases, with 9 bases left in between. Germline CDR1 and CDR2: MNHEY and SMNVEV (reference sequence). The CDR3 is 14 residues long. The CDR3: CASSLSLSTDTQYF. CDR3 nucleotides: TGTGCCAGCAGTCTTAGCCTGAGCACAGATACGCAGTATTTT.

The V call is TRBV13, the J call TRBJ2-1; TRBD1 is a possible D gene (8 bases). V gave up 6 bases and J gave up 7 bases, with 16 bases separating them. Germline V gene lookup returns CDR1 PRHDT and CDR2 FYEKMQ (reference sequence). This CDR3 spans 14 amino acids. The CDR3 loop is CASRGGTGSNEQFF. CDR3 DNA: TGTGCCAGCAGGGGGGGGACAGGTTCTAATGAGCAGTTCTTC.

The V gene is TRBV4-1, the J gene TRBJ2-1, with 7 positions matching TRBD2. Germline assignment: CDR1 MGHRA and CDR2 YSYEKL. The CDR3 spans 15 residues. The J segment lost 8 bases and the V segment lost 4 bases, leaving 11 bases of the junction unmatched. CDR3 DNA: TGCGCCAGCAGCCGTCCCGGGGGGAGGGCCGATGAGCAGTTCTTC. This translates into CASSRPGGRADEQFF.

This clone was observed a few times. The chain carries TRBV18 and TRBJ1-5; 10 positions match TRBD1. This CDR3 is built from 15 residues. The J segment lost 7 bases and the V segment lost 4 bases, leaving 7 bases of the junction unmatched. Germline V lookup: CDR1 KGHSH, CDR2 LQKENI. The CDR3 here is CASSLRQGAGQPQHF. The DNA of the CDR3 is TGTGCCAGCTCACTACGACAGGGGGCTGGGCAGCCCCAGCATTTT.

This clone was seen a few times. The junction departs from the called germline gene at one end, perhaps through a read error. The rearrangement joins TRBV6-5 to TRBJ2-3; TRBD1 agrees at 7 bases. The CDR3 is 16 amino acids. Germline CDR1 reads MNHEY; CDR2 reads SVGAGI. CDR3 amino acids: CASSYRTGAGTDTLYF. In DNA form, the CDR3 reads TGTGCCAGCAGTTACCGAACAGGGGCCGGTACAGATACGCTGTATTTT.

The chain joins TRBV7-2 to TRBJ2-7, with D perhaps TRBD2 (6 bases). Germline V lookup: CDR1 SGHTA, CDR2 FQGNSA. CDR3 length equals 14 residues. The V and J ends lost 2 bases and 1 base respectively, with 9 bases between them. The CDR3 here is CASSLPGTSYEQYF. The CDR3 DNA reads TGTGCCAGCAGCTTACCCGGGACTTCCTACGAGCAGTACTTC.

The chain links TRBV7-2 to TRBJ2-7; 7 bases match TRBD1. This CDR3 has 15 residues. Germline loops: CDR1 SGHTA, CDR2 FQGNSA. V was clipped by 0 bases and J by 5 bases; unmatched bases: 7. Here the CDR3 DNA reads TGTGCCAGCAGCTTAGCCCGACAGGGAAACGACGAGCAGTACTTC. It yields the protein CASSLARQGNDEQYF.